This T cell receptor (beta chain) came from a study of Ad26.COV2.S vaccination and SARS-CoV-2 variants. Study information: Ad26.COV2.S arm of COV1001 included the donor. Dosing was one shot or two shots 56 days apart.

Regarding treatment: roughly 20 received Ad26.COV2.S at low or high dose, single or two shots; 5 received placebo; per-sample allocation not given. Sampling occurred on day 63 after the first vaccine or placebo injection. Study-wide findings and caveats: Following vaccination, spike-specific CD8+ and CD4+ T cell responses reportedly exhibited substantial breadth.

This clone was detected a few times. Antigen specificity is unknown. The method was immunoSEQ multiplex PCR; TCRdb's version includes in-frame clones alone and lacks a portion of them. The sample contains roughly 700,000 clones, 89% of which appear only once. The input for sequencing was peripheral blood, taken in a trial of Ad26.COV2.S vaccine versus placebo. This TCR was sampled from a person between 18 and 59 years old who received the Ad26.COV2.S COVID-19 vaccine or a placebo.

CDR3 residues: CASMKTQGTEAFF. In DNA, the CDR3 is TGCGCCAGCATGAAGACCCAGGGGACTGAAGCTTTCTTT. V and J are TRBV10-1 and TRBJ1-1, with TRBD1 as a possible D gene (6 bases). Germline V lookup: CDR1 WNHNN, CDR2 SYGVQD (reference sequence). CDR3 length: 13 amino acids. V lost 7 bases, J lost 5 bases, and 14 bases lay in between.